These T cell receptor beta chains were read from a single sample in a study of CD8+ T cells in alopecia areata. Sequencing was performed with immunoSEQ multiplex PCR; in TCRdb, only in-frame clones are kept and a portion is missing. The table records about 190,000 clones, about 64% of them present only once. The sequencing used CD4+ T cells sorted from blood, collected at week 4, from a patient treated with tofacitinib. The source is a human donor with alopecia areata. Both conserved end residues are part of each CDR3. The D gene is left open where the match is weak. Not all rows give a size; the values are once, few, many and, for expanded clones, a class.

V gene	clone size	J gene	D gene	CDR3 protein	CDR3 DNA
TRBV30	-	TRBJ1-6	TRBD1	CAWSVIWDRGHSPLHF	TGTGCCTGGAGTGTTATCTGGGACAGGGGTCATTCACCCCTCCACTTT
TRBV23-1	-	TRBJ2-6	-	CASSQPDRLEWANVLTF	TGCGCCAGCAGTCAACCCGACAGACTTGAATGGGCCAACGTCCTGACTTTC
TRBV18	-	TRBJ2-5	-	CASSQGQETQYF	TGTGCCAGCTCACAGGGTCAAGAGACCCAGTACTTC
TRBV7-2	-	TRBJ2-3	-	CASSQQTYSTDTQYF	TGTGCCAGCAGCCAACAGACATATAGCACAGATACGCAGTATTTT
TRBV18	-	TRBJ2-7	-	CASSPGASYEQYF	TGTGCCAGCTCACCGGGGGCTAGCTACGAGCAGTACTTC
TRBV29-1	few	TRBJ1-2	TRBD1	CSVAGTGATSYGYTF	TGCAGCGTCGCAGGGACAGGGGCCACCTCCTATGGCTACACCTTC
TRBV7-2	few	TRBJ2-4	TRBD2	CASSLAWTSGGVSKNIQYF	TGTGCCAGCAGCTTAGCATGGACTAGCGGGGGGGTTTCGAAAAACATTCAGTACTTC
TRBV7-2	-	TRBJ2-7	-	CASSGGRGYEQYF	TGTGCCAGCAGCGGGGGAAGGGGCTACGAGCAGTACTTC
TRBV2	-	TRBJ2-7	-	CASRIRSGPYEQYF	TGTGCCAGCAGGATTCGCTCAGGACCCTACGAGCAGTACTTC
TRBV29-1	-	TRBJ2-7	TRBD1	CSVSGAQGLYYEQYF	TGCAGCGTTTCAGGGGCACAGGGGTTGTACTACGAGCAGTACTTC
TRBV13	-	TRBJ2-5	-	CASSRKTVQETQYF	TGTGCCAGCAGCCGGAAGACAGTGCAAGAGACCCAGTACTTC
TRBV6-6	few	TRBJ1-2	TRBD1	CASQKGGVSRTDF	TGTGCCAGCCAAAAAGGGGGCGTCTCGCGGACCGACTTC
TRBV29-1	-	TRBJ2-1	-	CSVVTWLAINEQFF	TGCAGCGTTGTGACCTGGCTGGCGATCAATGAGCAGTTCTTC
TRBV27	-	TRBJ2-6	TRBD1	CASKGGTGGIGANVLTF	TGTGCCAGCAAGGGCGGGACAGGGGGGATCGGGGCCAACGTCCTGACTTTC
TRBV4-2	-	TRBJ2-2	TRBD1	CASSQEGTGSGGELFF	TGTGCCAGCAGCCAAGAAGGGACAGGATCTGGCGGGGAGCTGTTTTTT
TRBV6-6	-	TRBJ1-4	TRBD1	CASSLKDREYEKLFF	TGTGCCAGCAGCCTTAAGGACAGGGAGTATGAAAAACTGTTTTTT
TRBV4-2	few	TRBJ2-4	TRBD2	CASSHSGLDGESIQYF	TGTGCCAGCAGCCATTCAGGACTAGATGGGGAAAGCATTCAGTACTTC
TRBV6-1	few	TRBJ1-2	-	CASSPDRNYGYTF	TGTGCCAGCAGTCCCGACAGAAACTATGGCTACACCTTC
TRBV18	-	TRBJ2-5	TRBD1	CASSSTGGQTGETQYF	TGTGCCAGCTCGTCTACAGGGGGCCAAACGGGAGAGACCCAGTACTTC
TRBV7-9	-	TRBJ1-5	-	CASSSPGTPYSNQPQHF	TGTGCCAGCAGCTCACCCGGGACACCCTATAGCAATCAGCCCCAGCATTTT
TRBV6-5	once	TRBJ2-4	-	CASSYSGAAKNIQYF	TGTGCCAGCAGTTACTCAGGGGCAGCCAAAAACATTCAGTACTTC
TRBV11-2	few	TRBJ1-5	-	CASSQGTNQPQHF	TGTGCCAGCAGCCAAGGGACAAATCAGCCCCAGCATTTT
TRBV30	-	TRBJ2-5	-	CAWSAYSVETQYF	TGTGCCTGGTCCGCCTATAGTGTGGAGACCCAGTACTTC
TRBV29-1	-	TRBJ1-3	-	CSVHRVRNTIYF	TGCAGCGTACACAGGGTGCGAAACACCATATATTTT
TRBV6-5	-	TRBJ2-7	-	CASSNSYEQYF	TGTGCCAGCAGTAATTCCTACGAGCAGTACTTC
TRBV7-2	-	TRBJ1-6	-	CASSLEWAAYNSPLHF	TGTGCCAGCAGCTTAGAATGGGCAGCTTATAATTCACCCCTCCACTTT
TRBV2	-	TRBJ2-5	TRBD2	CASSFSGTRETQYF	TGTGCCAGCAGTTTTAGCGGGACTCGCGAGACCCAGTACTTC
TRBV4-3	-	TRBJ1-5	-	CASSQDPEYSNQPQHF	TGCGCCAGCAGCCAAGATCCCGAATATAGCAATCAGCCCCAGCATTTT
TRBV11-3	-	TRBJ1-2	TRBD1	CASRRTGDYGYTF	TGTGCCAGCAGAAGGACAGGGGACTATGGCTACACCTTC
TRBV5-4	once	TRBJ2-1	TRBD2	CASSSAGTSGYNEQFF	TGTGCCAGCAGCTCCGCCGGGACTAGCGGTTACAATGAGCAGTTCTTC
TRBV29-1	-	TRBJ2-3	TRBD1	CSVGQGASTDTQYF	TGCAGCGTTGGACAGGGGGCAAGTACAGATACGCAGTATTTT
TRBV5-1	once	TRBJ1-1	TRBD1	CASSVQGEGRAFF	TGCGCCAGCAGCGTCCAGGGGGAAGGGAGAGCTTTCTTT
TRBV4-2	-	TRBJ2-5	-	CASSPPGQQETQYF	TGTGCCAGCAGCCCCCCGGGACAACAAGAGACCCAGTACTTC
TRBV5-4	few	TRBJ1-4	-	CASSPDQGNEKLFF	TGTGCCAGCAGCCCGGACCAGGGTAATGAAAAACTGTTTTTT
TRBV5-1	-	TRBJ1-1	-	CASEIGGATNTEAFF	TGCGCCAGCGAAATTGGGGGGGCAACGAACACTGAAGCTTTCTTT
TRBV7-2	-	TRBJ2-3	TRBD1	CASSLAGQGHPDTQYF	TGTGCCAGCAGCTTGGCGGGACAGGGACATCCAGATACGCAGTATTTT
TRBV29-1	-	TRBJ2-3	TRBD1	CSVEATTGGTDTQYF	TGCAGCGTTGAAGCAACTACAGGGGGCACAGATACGCAGTATTTT
TRBV29-1	-	TRBJ1-1	TRBD1	CSTDREVNTEAFF	TGCAGCACAGACAGGGAGGTGAACACTGAAGCTTTCTTT
TRBV18	-	TRBJ1-6	TRBD1	CASSPATGGDSPLHF	TGTGCCAGCTCACCGGCGACAGGGGGGGACTCACCCCTCCACTTT
TRBV4-3	-	TRBJ2-7	-	CASSRNRVASYEQYF	TGCGCCAGCAGCCGGAACAGGGTGGCCTCCTACGAGCAGTACTTC
TRBV19	few	TRBJ2-6	-	CASRRSGENVLTF	TGTGCCAGTAGGAGGTCAGGGGAAAACGTCCTGACTTTC
TRBV29-1	-	TRBJ2-1	-	CSVEIGSYNEQFF	TGCAGCGTTGAAATCGGTAGCTACAATGAGCAGTTCTTC
TRBV7-9	few	TRBJ2-5	TRBD1	CASSRRQGRLETQYF	TGTGCCAGCAGCCGACGACAGGGGAGGTTGGAGACCCAGTACTTC
TRBV2	-	TRBJ1-2	-	CASTQQEIYGYTF	TGTGCCAGCACTCAACAGGAAATCTATGGCTACACCTTC
TRBV7-2	-	TRBJ2-3	TRBD2	CASSFWGLAGFSDTQYF	TGTGCCAGCAGCTTCTGGGGACTAGCGGGGTTTTCAGATACGCAGTATTTT
TRBV30	-	TRBJ1-1	-	CAWTRQHTEAFF	TGTGCCTGGACTCGGCAACACACTGAAGCTTTCTTT
TRBV23-1	many	TRBJ1-2	TRBD1	CASSPKIETGKSDYGYTF	TGCGCCAGCAGTCCTAAAATCGAGACAGGGAAGTCGGACTATGGCTACACCTTC
TRBV7-2	-	TRBJ2-2	-	CASRSGSNTGELFF	TGTGCCAGCAGATCCGGGAGCAACACCGGGGAGCTGTTTTTT
TRBV29-1	once	TRBJ2-7	-	CSVAKGSGVHEQYF	TGCAGCGTCGCCAAGGGGTCAGGGGTCCACGAGCAGTACTTC
TRBV11-1	-	TRBJ1-2	TRBD1	CASSLGTGTNYGYTF	TGTGCCAGCAGCCTTGGGACAGGAACGAACTATGGCTACACCTTC
TRBV6-5	-	TRBJ2-3	-	CASSREAGPTDTQYF	TGTGCCAGCAGTCGAGAGGCGGGGCCCACAGATACGCAGTATTTT
TRBV10-3	-	TRBJ2-5	TRBD2	CAIRGLDQETQYF	TGTGCCATCAGGGGACTAGATCAAGAGACCCAGTACTTC
TRBV29-1	once	TRBJ1-2	TRBD1	CSARTGIYGYTF	TGCAGCGCTAGGACAGGGATCTATGGCTACACCTTC